The clone carrying this TCR beta chain was found many times. These data come from a study of molecular identifiers for immune sequencing clone quantification. V was clipped by 1 base and J by 4 bases, with 7 bases between them. CDR3 length: 13 amino acids. TCRdb re-called the PCR reads through MiXCR, storing one row per CDR3 protein. The sample gives 400,000 to 600,000 distinct CDR3 sequences, about 21% of which show up once; about 0.8% is in the top ten. Sorting isolated naive CD8 T cells as CD8+CD4-CCR7+CD45RA+ events. The J gene is TRBJ1-1, the V gene TRBV12-3 or TRBV12-4; D call uncertain. The TCR originated in a human donor in good health. Some libraries in this study had Jurkat cell RNA spiked in. Sequencing was performed on naive CD8+ T cells from blood, with Jurkat cell RNA spiked in. Subset specified: FACS-sorted CD8+CD4-CCR7+CD45RA+ naive T cells. CDR3 sequence reads: CASSLDRGTEAFF. The DNA of the CDR3 is TGTGCCAGCAGTTTAGACCGGGGCACTGAAGCTTTCTTT.